This T cell receptor (beta chain) is from a study of T cell repertoires in cytomegalovirus infection. Overall study: Matching HLA type and CMV infection were both indicated by public TCR beta signatures. The study's findings and limits: Frequencies of public TCR beta families were cumulated, and this identified carriers of CMV plus the relevant HLA.

The CDR3 length is 16 residues. The V gene's germline CDR1 is LNHDA and CDR2 SQIVND (reference sequence). Losses at the gene ends were 3 bases for V and 4 bases for J; bases not matched to a gene: 7. Each CDR3 protein is one row after TCRdb ran MiXCR on the reads. The repertoire includes 250,000 to 400,000 distinct CDR3 sequences, 25% of them detected once, and approximately 12% sits in the top ten. On this clonotype itself: The antigen is not known.

The V call is TRBV19, the J call TRBJ1-4; 8 bases are a match to TRBD1. This TCR was recovered from a human donor in good health (CMV status not recorded). Some clones in this sample may be carry-over from other donors' samples. Sequencing used cultured PBMCs, obtained from culture after CMV antigen stimulation. The CDR3 spells CASSIGQGTINEKLFF. The CDR3, as DNA: TGTGCCAGTAGTATTGGACAGGGAACGATTAATGAAAAACTGTTTTTT.